These T cell receptor beta chains were read from a single sample in a study of Ad26.COV2.S vaccination and SARS-CoV-2 variants. TCRdb keeps only in-frame clones here, not all; method: immunoSEQ multiplex PCR. The data hold 430,000 or so clones, with about 91% observed a single time. The sequencing used peripheral blood, collected in a trial of Ad26.COV2.S vaccine versus placebo. All receptors come from a person aged 18-60 years who received the Ad26.COV2.S COVID-19 vaccine or a placebo. Each CDR3 is given with its conserved first and last residue. Each record gives: J gene, D gene, clone size, V gene, CDR3 protein, CDR3 DNA. The D gene is left open where the match is weak. Rows give clone size only sometimes, using once, few, many, or a class for an expanded clone.

j_call: TRBJ2-3
d_call: TRBD2
clone_size: -
v_call: TRBV4-1
cdr3_aa: CASSLTSGTDTQYF
cdr3_nt: TGCGCCAGCAGCCTGACTAGCGGAACAGATACGCAGTATTTT

j_call: TRBJ1-5
d_call: -
clone_size: -
v_call: TRBV12-3/TRBV12-4
cdr3_aa: CASSLSGGQPQHF
cdr3_nt: TGTGCCAGCAGTTTATCCGGCGGGCAGCCCCAGCATTTT

j_call: TRBJ1-4
d_call: TRBD1
clone_size: few
v_call: TRBV7-9
cdr3_aa: CASSPQGVREKLFF
cdr3_nt: TGTGCCAGCAGCCCACAGGGGGTAAGGGAAAAACTGTTTTTT

j_call: TRBJ2-1
d_call: -
clone_size: -
v_call: TRBV5-5
cdr3_aa: CASSPGLTLAVNEQFF
cdr3_nt: TGTGCCAGCAGCCCCGGACTGACCCTAGCCGTCAATGAGCAGTTCTTC

j_call: TRBJ1-6
d_call: -
clone_size: -
v_call: TRBV18
cdr3_aa: CASSGDLNSPLHF
cdr3_nt: TGTGCCAGCTCAGGGGACCTAAATTCACCCCTCCACTTT

j_call: TRBJ2-7
d_call: TRBD1
clone_size: -
v_call: TRBV28
cdr3_aa: CAATGDVYEQYF
cdr3_nt: TGTGCAGCGACAGGGGATGTCTACGAGCAGTACTTC

j_call: TRBJ2-7
d_call: -
clone_size: -
v_call: TRBV5-1
cdr3_aa: CASSVSRGYEQYF
cdr3_nt: TGCGCCAGCAGCGTTAGCAGGGGATACGAGCAGTACTTC

j_call: TRBJ1-5
d_call: -
clone_size: once
v_call: TRBV6-6
cdr3_aa: CASSFGQSNQPQHF
cdr3_nt: TGTGCCAGCAGCTTCGGACAGAGCAATCAGCCCCAGCATTTT

j_call: TRBJ2-2
d_call: TRBD2
clone_size: -
v_call: TRBV11-3
cdr3_aa: CASKVTSGLHTGELFF
cdr3_nt: TGTGCCAGCAAGGTGACTAGCGGGCTTCACACCGGGGAGCTGTTTTTT

j_call: TRBJ2-1
d_call: TRBD2
clone_size: -
v_call: TRBV2
cdr3_aa: CASKDWAGGPYEQFF
cdr3_nt: TGTGCCAGCAAGGATTGGGCGGGAGGGCCGTATGAGCAGTTCTTC

j_call: TRBJ1-1
d_call: TRBD1
clone_size: -
v_call: TRBV29-1
cdr3_aa: CSVPITGDSTEAFF
cdr3_nt: TGCAGCGTCCCTATAACAGGGGATAGCACTGAAGCTTTCTTT

j_call: TRBJ2-1
d_call: -
clone_size: -
v_call: TRBV30
cdr3_aa: CATLSGRGHEQFF
cdr3_nt: TGTGCCACCTTATCCGGCCGGGGCCATGAGCAGTTCTTC

j_call: TRBJ2-3
d_call: TRBD2
clone_size: once
v_call: TRBV12-5
cdr3_aa: CASVLGKAGVKSDTDTQYF
cdr3_nt: TGTGCTAGTGTTTTAGGAAAAGCGGGAGTAAAATCGGACACAGATACGCAGTATTTT

j_call: TRBJ2-7
d_call: TRBD2
clone_size: -
v_call: TRBV7-9
cdr3_aa: CASSDPPTSGDFSYEQYF
cdr3_nt: TGTGCCAGCAGCGATCCTCCGACTAGCGGCGATTTCTCCTACGAGCAGTACTTC

j_call: TRBJ2-2
d_call: TRBD1
clone_size: -
v_call: TRBV28
cdr3_aa: CASGTGGFLNTGELFF
cdr3_nt: TGTGCCAGCGGGACAGGGGGCTTCCTGAACACCGGGGAGCTGTTTTTT

j_call: TRBJ1-1
d_call: -
clone_size: -
v_call: TRBV5-1
cdr3_aa: CASSLVSRAVEWNTEAFF
cdr3_nt: TGCGCCAGCAGCTTGGTTTCTCGGGCAGTTGAATGGAACACTGAAGCTTTCTTT

j_call: TRBJ1-2
d_call: -
clone_size: -
v_call: TRBV18
cdr3_aa: CASSPPSTGSYGYTF
cdr3_nt: TGTGCCAGCTCACCACCGAGCACAGGTAGCTATGGCTACACCTTC

j_call: TRBJ1-6
d_call: TRBD1
clone_size: -
v_call: TRBV6-6
cdr3_aa: CASSVTGTGDSPLHF
cdr3_nt: TGTGCCAGCAGTGTCACCGGGACAGGGGACTCACCCCTCCACTTT

j_call: TRBJ2-2
d_call: -
clone_size: -
v_call: TRBV7-9
cdr3_aa: CASSLGRDGGELFF
cdr3_nt: TGTGCCAGCAGCTTAGGAAGGGATGGCGGGGAGCTGTTTTTT

j_call: TRBJ2-4
d_call: TRBD2
clone_size: once
v_call: TRBV11-3
cdr3_aa: CASRASGNKNIQYF
cdr3_nt: TGTGCCAGCAGAGCTAGCGGGAACAAAAACATTCAGTACTTC

j_call: TRBJ2-5
d_call: -
clone_size: -
v_call: TRBV6-2/TRBV6-3
cdr3_aa: CASSYTRLSRTQYF
cdr3_nt: TGTGCCAGCAGTTACACCAGGCTTTCTAGGACCCAGTACTTC

j_call: TRBJ2-1
d_call: -
clone_size: -
v_call: TRBV28
cdr3_aa: CASSWTQYNEQFF
cdr3_nt: TGTGCCAGCAGTTGGACCCAATACAATGAGCAGTTCTTC

j_call: TRBJ1-2
d_call: -
clone_size: -
v_call: TRBV28
cdr3_aa: CASSLGRGYGYTF
cdr3_nt: TGTGCCAGCAGTTTAGGCAGGGGATATGGCTACACCTTC

j_call: TRBJ1-5
d_call: -
clone_size: once
v_call: TRBV3-1/TRBV3-2
cdr3_aa: CASSQFKGGRNNQPQHF
cdr3_nt: TGTGCCAGCAGCCAATTTAAGGGCGGACGGAACAATCAGCCCCAGCATTTT

j_call: TRBJ1-5
d_call: -
clone_size: few
v_call: TRBV6-5
cdr3_aa: CASRLGQKSNQPQHF
cdr3_nt: TGTGCCAGCAGACTCGGACAGAAAAGCAATCAGCCCCAGCATTTT

j_call: TRBJ2-2
d_call: TRBD2
clone_size: -
v_call: TRBV11-2
cdr3_aa: CASSTRLAGAGELFF
cdr3_nt: TGTGCCAGCAGCACCCGACTAGCGGGAGCCGGGGAGCTGTTTTTT

j_call: TRBJ1-5
d_call: -
clone_size: -
v_call: TRBV6-5
cdr3_aa: CASSSGGHSNQPQHF
cdr3_nt: TGTGCCAGCAGTTCCGGCGGCCATAGCAATCAGCCCCAGCATTTT

j_call: TRBJ1-4
d_call: TRBD1
clone_size: -
v_call: TRBV13
cdr3_aa: CASSPRGTVLNEKLFF
cdr3_nt: TGTGCCAGCAGCCCCCGTGGGACAGTCCTTAATGAAAAACTGTTTTTT

j_call: TRBJ2-1
d_call: TRBD1
clone_size: once
v_call: TRBV5-1
cdr3_aa: CASSVGQGVRFF
cdr3_nt: TGCGCCAGCAGCGTTGGACAGGGTGTGCGGTTCTTC

j_call: TRBJ2-2
d_call: TRBD2
clone_size: -
v_call: TRBV15
cdr3_aa: CATSRGWGTSGTGTGELFF
cdr3_nt: TGTGCCACCAGCAGGGGGTGGGGGACTAGCGGGACGGGCACCGGGGAGCTGTTTTTT

j_call: TRBJ1-4
d_call: -
clone_size: -
v_call: TRBV23-1
cdr3_aa: CASSQSVGRPGLNEKLFF
cdr3_nt: TGCGCCAGCAGTCAATCGGTAGGGCGTCCCGGCCTCAATGAAAAACTGTTTTTT

j_call: TRBJ1-5
d_call: TRBD1
clone_size: -
v_call: TRBV4-3
cdr3_aa: CASSQGSIPGQDNQPQHF
cdr3_nt: TGCGCCAGCAGCCAAGGAAGTATTCCAGGACAGGACAATCAGCCCCAGCATTTT

j_call: TRBJ2-1
d_call: TRBD2
clone_size: -
v_call: TRBV7-3
cdr3_aa: CASSLRTSSYNEQFF
cdr3_nt: TGTGCCAGCAGCTTAAGGACTAGTTCCTACAATGAGCAGTTCTTC

j_call: TRBJ1-5
d_call: -
clone_size: -
v_call: TRBV5-6
cdr3_aa: CASSLRGGNQPQHF
cdr3_nt: TGTGCCAGCAGCTTGAGGGGTGGCAATCAGCCCCAGCATTTT

j_call: TRBJ2-7
d_call: -
clone_size: -
v_call: TRBV6-5
cdr3_aa: CASSYSGAYEQYF
cdr3_nt: TGTGCCAGCAGTTATTCTGGGGCCTACGAGCAGTACTTC

j_call: TRBJ1-6
d_call: -
clone_size: -
v_call: TRBV28
cdr3_aa: CASSRSRGSPLHF
cdr3_nt: TGTGCCAGCAGCCGGTCACGGGGCTCACCCCTCCACTTT

j_call: TRBJ1-6
d_call: TRBD1
clone_size: once
v_call: TRBV7-2
cdr3_aa: CASSLAGTGNNSPLHF
cdr3_nt: TGTGCCAGCAGCTTAGCAGGGACAGGAAATAATTCACCCCTCCACTTT

j_call: TRBJ2-7
d_call: TRBD1
clone_size: -
v_call: TRBV3-1/TRBV3-2
cdr3_aa: CASSHHQGNRDRPNEQYF
cdr3_nt: TGTGCCAGCAGCCACCACCAAGGGAACCGGGACAGGCCCAACGAGCAGTACTTC

j_call: TRBJ2-6
d_call: -
clone_size: -
v_call: TRBV9
cdr3_aa: CASSAQGGYGANVLTF
cdr3_nt: TGTGCCAGCAGCGCGCAGGGAGGCTACGGGGCCAACGTCCTGACTTTC

j_call: TRBJ1-2
d_call: TRBD1
clone_size: -
v_call: TRBV10-3
cdr3_aa: CAISEGDRGNYGYTF
cdr3_nt: TGTGCCATCAGTGAAGGGGACAGGGGTAACTATGGCTACACCTTC

j_call: TRBJ2-5
d_call: TRBD2
clone_size: -
v_call: TRBV4-2
cdr3_aa: CASSQDRGDQETQYF
cdr3_nt: TGTGCCAGCAGCCAAGATCGGGGGGACCAAGAGACCCAGTACTTC

j_call: TRBJ1-5
d_call: -
clone_size: -
v_call: TRBV7-2
cdr3_aa: CASRGQVNQPQHF
cdr3_nt: TGTGCCAGCAGGGGACAAGTAAATCAGCCCCAGCATTTT

j_call: TRBJ1-3
d_call: -
clone_size: once
v_call: TRBV15
cdr3_aa: CATSRRTITSGNTIYF
cdr3_nt: TGTGCCACCAGCAGACGGACGATCACCTCTGGAAACACCATATATTTT

j_call: TRBJ1-5
d_call: TRBD1
clone_size: few
v_call: TRBV28
cdr3_aa: CASSTTGGAPQPQHF
cdr3_nt: TGTGCCAGCAGTACGACAGGGGGCGCACCGCAGCCCCAGCATTTT

j_call: TRBJ1-4
d_call: TRBD1
clone_size: -
v_call: TRBV6-5
cdr3_aa: CATRDRAGGNEKLFF
cdr3_nt: TGTGCCACCCGCGATAGGGCAGGGGGAAATGAAAAACTGTTTTTT

j_call: TRBJ2-4
d_call: TRBD2
clone_size: -
v_call: TRBV27
cdr3_aa: CASAGGGSSLTYIQYF
cdr3_nt: TGTGCCAGCGCCGGGGGAGGGAGCTCTCTGACGTACATTCAGTACTTC

j_call: TRBJ1-6
d_call: -
clone_size: once
v_call: TRBV7-9
cdr3_aa: CASSLSDSGSPLHF
cdr3_nt: TGTGCCAGCAGCTTATCTGACTCGGGTTCACCCCTCCACTTT

j_call: TRBJ1-2
d_call: -
clone_size: -
v_call: TRBV4-1
cdr3_aa: CASSQRDQGFYGYTF
cdr3_nt: TGCGCCAGCAGCCAACGAGACCAGGGGTTCTATGGCTACACCTTC

j_call: TRBJ2-1
d_call: TRBD2
clone_size: -
v_call: TRBV5-4
cdr3_aa: CASSSQLERELYNEQFF
cdr3_nt: TGTGCCAGCAGCTCCCAGCTTGAGCGGGAGCTCTACAATGAGCAGTTCTTC

j_call: TRBJ2-1
d_call: -
clone_size: -
v_call: TRBV3-1/TRBV3-2
cdr3_aa: CASSLFPGRGNEQFF
cdr3_nt: TGTGCCAGCAGCCTATTCCCGGGTCGTGGGAATGAGCAGTTCTTC

j_call: TRBJ1-4
d_call: TRBD1
clone_size: -
v_call: TRBV7-9
cdr3_aa: CASSLTGAGEKLFF
cdr3_nt: TGTGCCAGCAGCCTAACAGGGGCTGGCGAAAAACTGTTTTTT

j_call: TRBJ1-1
d_call: -
clone_size: -
v_call: TRBV5-1
cdr3_aa: CASSLEGAEAFF
cdr3_nt: TGCGCCAGCAGCTTGGAAGGGGCTGAAGCTTTCTTT

j_call: TRBJ2-2
d_call: -
clone_size: -
v_call: TRBV4-3
cdr3_aa: CASSQSHHREGRELFF
cdr3_nt: TGCGCCAGCAGCCAATCACACCATCGTGAGGGCCGGGAGCTGTTTTTT

j_call: TRBJ1-1
d_call: -
clone_size: -
v_call: TRBV28
cdr3_aa: CASTLGGRNTEAFF
cdr3_nt: TGTGCCAGCACCCTGGGGGGGCGGAACACTGAAGCTTTCTTT

j_call: TRBJ2-6
d_call: -
clone_size: -
v_call: TRBV19
cdr3_aa: CASRLRAGANVLTF
cdr3_nt: TGTGCCAGTAGGTTGAGGGCTGGGGCCAACGTCCTGACTTTC

j_call: TRBJ1-3
d_call: -
clone_size: once
v_call: TRBV7-8
cdr3_aa: CASSFPGIGNTIYF
cdr3_nt: TGTGCCAGCAGCTTTCCAGGAATTGGAAACACCATATATTTT

j_call: TRBJ2-1
d_call: TRBD1
clone_size: -
v_call: TRBV5-4
cdr3_aa: CASSLGRGLNNEQFF
cdr3_nt: TGTGCCAGCAGCTTGGGCAGGGGGTTAAACAATGAGCAGTTCTTC

j_call: TRBJ1-1
d_call: -
clone_size: -
v_call: TRBV6-2/TRBV6-3
cdr3_aa: CASSAQGRAFF
cdr3_nt: TGTGCCAGCAGTGCCCAGGGACGAGCTTTCTTT

j_call: TRBJ2-1
d_call: TRBD1
clone_size: once
v_call: TRBV19
cdr3_aa: CASSIIGTGGAISEQFF
cdr3_nt: TGTGCCAGTAGTATAATTGGGACAGGGGGCGCGATCAGTGAGCAGTTCTTC

j_call: TRBJ2-7
d_call: -
clone_size: -
v_call: TRBV6-1
cdr3_aa: CASSEAGINEQYF
cdr3_nt: TGTGCCAGCAGTGAAGCGGGGATAAACGAGCAGTACTTC